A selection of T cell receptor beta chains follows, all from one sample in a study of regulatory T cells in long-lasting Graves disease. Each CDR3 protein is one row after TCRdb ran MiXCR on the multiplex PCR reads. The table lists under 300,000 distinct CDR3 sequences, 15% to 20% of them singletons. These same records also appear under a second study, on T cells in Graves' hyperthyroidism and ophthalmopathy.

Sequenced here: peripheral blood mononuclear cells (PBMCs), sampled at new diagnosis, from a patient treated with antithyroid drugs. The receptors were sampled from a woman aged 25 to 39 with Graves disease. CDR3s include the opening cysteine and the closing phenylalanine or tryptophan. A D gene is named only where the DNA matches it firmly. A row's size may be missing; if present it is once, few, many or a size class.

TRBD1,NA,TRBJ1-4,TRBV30,CAWGTGGEKLFF,TGTGCCTGGGGGACAGGGGGCGAAAAACTGTTTTTT
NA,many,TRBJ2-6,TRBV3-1,CASSQDHLGTGANVLTF,TGTGCCAGCAGCCAAGATCACTTGGGGACTGGGGCCAACGTCCTGACTTTC
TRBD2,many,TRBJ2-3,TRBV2,CASSYGLAGTDTQYF,TGTGCCAGCAGCTATGGACTAGCGGGGACAGATACGCAGTATTTT
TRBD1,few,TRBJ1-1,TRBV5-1,CASSLRVGQGNTEAFF,TGCGCCAGCAGCTTGCGGGTAGGACAGGGGAACACTGAAGCTTTCTTT
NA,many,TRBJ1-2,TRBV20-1,CSAPMGAGDYTF,TGCAGTGCCCCAATGGGGGCAGGGGACTACACCTTC
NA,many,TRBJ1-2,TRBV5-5,CASRFGDQRTYGYTF,TGTGCCAGCAGATTTGGGGACCAACGCACATATGGCTACACCTTC
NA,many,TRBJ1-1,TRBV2,CASRIATGQNTEAFF,TGTGCCAGCAGGATCGCTACAGGGCAGAACACTGAAGCTTTCTTT
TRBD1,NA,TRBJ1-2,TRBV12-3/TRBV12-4,CASRNRGPRGYGYTF,TGTGCCAGCAGAAACAGGGGGCCACGGGGGTATGGCTACACCTTC
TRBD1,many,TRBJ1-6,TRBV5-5,CASSPSFVGTGVNSPLHF,TGTGCCAGCAGCCCCTCCTTTGTCGGGACAGGCGTTAATTCACCCCTCCACTTT
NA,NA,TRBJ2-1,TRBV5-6,CASSLVSIQFSYNEQFF,TGTGCCAGCAGCTTGGTCTCGATACAGTTTTCCTACAATGAGCAGTTCTTC
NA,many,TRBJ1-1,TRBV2,CASSGPEAFF,TGTGCCAGCTCAGGCCCTGAAGCTTTCTTT
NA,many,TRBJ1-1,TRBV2,CASRKHLTEAFF,TGTGCCAGCAGGAAACATTTAACTGAAGCTTTCTTT
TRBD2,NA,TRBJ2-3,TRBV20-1,CSARVGTSGGVTDTQYF,TGCAGTGCTAGAGTAGGGACTAGCGGGGGGGTCACAGATACGCAGTATTTT
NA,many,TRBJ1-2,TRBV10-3,CAISEDELYTF,TGTGCCATCAGTGAGGATGAACTCTACACCTTC
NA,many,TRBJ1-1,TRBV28,CASLQGWANTEAFF,TGTGCCAGCCTTCAGGGGTGGGCGAACACTGAAGCTTTCTTT
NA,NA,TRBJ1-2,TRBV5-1,CASSLEGAQRENYGYTF,TGCGCCAGCAGCTTGGAAGGGGCGCAACGAGAAAACTATGGCTACACCTTC
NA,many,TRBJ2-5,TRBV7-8,CASSLALRGQTQETQYF,TGTGCCAGCAGCTTAGCCCTCCGCGGACAGACACAAGAGACCCAGTACTTC
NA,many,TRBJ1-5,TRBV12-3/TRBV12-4,CASSQGGLRQPQHF,TGTGCCAGCAGCCAAGGGGGGCTACGTCAGCCCCAGCATTTT
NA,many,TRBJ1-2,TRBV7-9,CASSLDGGNGYTF,TGTGCCAGCAGCTTAGATGGGGGGAATGGCTACACCTTC
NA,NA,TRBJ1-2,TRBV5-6,CASSLDRYSGGYTF,TGTGCCAGCAGTTTGGACCGTTATAGCGGGGGCTACACCTTC
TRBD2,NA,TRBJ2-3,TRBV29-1,CSSGGGYDTQYF,TGCAGCTCCGGGGGGGGGTACGATACGCAGTATTTT
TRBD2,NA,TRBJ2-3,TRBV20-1,CSATSLAGGRTDTQYF,TGCAGTGCTACGAGTCTAGCGGGGGGTCGTACAGATACGCAGTATTTT
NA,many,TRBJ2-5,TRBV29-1,CSVDRWMEGVETQYF,TGCAGCGTTGATAGATGGATGGAGGGCGTAGAGACCCAGTACTTC
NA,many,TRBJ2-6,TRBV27,CASSSPTVSSGANVLTF,TGTGCCAGCAGTTCCCCGACAGTTAGCTCTGGGGCCAACGTCCTGACTTTC
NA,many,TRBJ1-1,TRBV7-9,CASSSPVTEAFF,TGTGCCAGCAGCTCCCCTGTTACGGAAGCTTTCTTT
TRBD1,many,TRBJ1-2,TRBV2,CASSKLLTGGNSYGYTF,TGTGCCAGCAGTAAACTCCTAACAGGGGGCAATTCCTATGGCTACACCTTC
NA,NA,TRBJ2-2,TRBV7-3,CASSLSRGETGELFF,TGTGCCAGCAGCTTAAGTAGAGGGGAAACCGGGGAGCTGTTTTTT
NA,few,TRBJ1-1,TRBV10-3,CAIKWGSGTEAFF,TGTGCCATCAAGTGGGGGAGTGGAACTGAAGCTTTCTTT
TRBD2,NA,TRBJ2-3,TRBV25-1,CASSDRGEGDTQYF,TGTGCCAGCAGTGACCGGGGGGAGGGAGATACGCAGTATTTT
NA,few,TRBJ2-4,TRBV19,CASSSSPGAKNIQYF,TGTGCCAGTTCCTCATCTCCCGGGGCCAAAAACATTCAGTACTTC
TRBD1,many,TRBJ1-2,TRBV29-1,CSVGQGNYGYTF,TGCAGCGTCGGACAGGGCAACTATGGCTACACCTTC
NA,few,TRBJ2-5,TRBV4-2,CASSQGGESETQYF,TGTGCCAGCAGCCAAGGGGGAGAGTCGGAGACCCAGTACTTC
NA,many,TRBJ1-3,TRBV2,CASLRGLVSGNTIYF,TGTGCCAGCCTCAGAGGGCTAGTCTCTGGAAACACCATATATTTT